Below, 25 T cell receptor beta chains from the same sample are listed, as sequenced in a study of control samples from healthy donors and cancer patients. Produced via immunoSEQ multiplex PCR; TCRdb's table is partial and in-frame only. The data contain about 180,000 clones, approximately 90% of them singletons. Sequences were obtained from blood. Every receptor here comes from a man younger than 40 in good health.

The chain is built from TRBV27 and TRBJ2-7; 10 bases match TRBD1. There are 14 residues in the CDR3. In germline, CDR1 is MNHEY, CDR2 SMNVEV (reference sequence). V shed 5 bases, J shed 1 base, and the junction held 2 bases outside the gene matches. The CDR3 region has the DNA TGTGCCAGCAGTAGGGACAGGGGATCCTACGAGCAGTACTTC. Encoded protein: CASSRDRGSYEQYF.

V and J are TRBV7-2 and TRBJ2-5; the D gene could be TRBD1 or TRBD2 (6 bases each). Germline loops: CDR1 SGHTA, CDR2 FQGNSA. V was shortened by 8 bases and J by 2 bases, with 15 bases between the two germline ends. The CDR3 is made up of 14 amino acids. CDR3 DNA: TGTGCCAGCGCTGGACGGGGGCTTCAAGAGACCCAGTACTTC. Its protein is CASAGRGLQETQYF.

The chain carries TRBV6-5 and TRBJ1-1; 8 bases agree with TRBD1. Per germline, CDR1 MNHEY and CDR2 SVGAGI. The CDR3 runs 15 residues. With 5 bases clipped from V and 5 bases from J, the junction kept 10 bases outside the gene matches. CDR3 amino acids: CASSHTPNRGTEAFF. In DNA form, the CDR3 reads TGTGCCAGCAGTCATACGCCGAACAGGGGGACTGAAGCTTTCTTT.

The J gene is TRBJ1-4, the V gene TRBV18; D might be TRBD1 (6 bases). V lost 4 bases and J 1 base, leaving 13 bases between the germline ends. Germline V gene sequence: CDR1 KGHSH, CDR2 LQKENI. This CDR3 is 16 amino acids long. CDR3 nucleotides: TGTGCCAGCTCACGCCCCGGGGACAAAACTAATGAAAAACTGTTTTTT. This translates into CASSRPGDKTNEKLFF.

The rearrangement links TRBV5-1 to TRBJ2-7; D is undetermined. Germline-derived CDR1 and CDR2 are SGHRS and YFSETQ. Between the trimmed V and J ends, which lost 0 bases and 4 bases, there was a span of 14 bases. This CDR3 region has 15 residues. Written as DNA, the CDR3 is TGCGCCAGCAGCTTGGACGACACCTTATTGTACGAGCAGTACTTC. It translates to CASSLDDTLLYEQYF.

The rearrangement links TRBV19 to TRBJ1-2; D is possibly TRBD1 (5 bases). The CDR3 runs 13 residues. Germline lookup yields CDR1 LNHDA and CDR2 SQIVND (reference sequence). V shed 2 bases and J shed 2 bases, with 6 bases lying between them. The CDR3 DNA reads as TGTGCCAGTAGTATATGGGGGAACTATGGCTACACCTTC. Its protein product is CASSIWGNYGYTF.

This chain joins TRBV6-5 and TRBJ1-5; no clear D gene. The ends were cut back, 5 bases at V and 0 bases at J, with 8 bases in the middle. Germline V gives CDR1 MNHEY, CDR2 SVGAGI. The CDR3 is 14 amino acids. Written as DNA, the CDR3 is TGTGCCAGCAGTACAGATTATAGCAATCAGCCCCAGCATTTT. Protein sequence: CASSTDYSNQPQHF.

The chain couples TRBV6-5 to TRBJ2-7; TRBD2 matches at 11 bases. The V segment lost 1 base and the J segment 3 bases; nucleotides outside the gene matches: 5. CDR3 length: 16 amino acids. Germline loops: CDR1 MNHEY, CDR2 SVGAGI. The DNA of the CDR3 is TGTGCCAGCAGTTACTTGTTAGCGGGGGGGAGCTACGAGCAGTACTTC. Translating it yields CASSYLLAGGSYEQYF.

V usage is TRBV3-1 (or the pseudogene TRBV3-2) and J usage is TRBJ2-1; 10 nucleotides agree with TRBD2. This CDR3 region has 14 residues. The V segment lost 4 bases and the J segment 9 bases; nucleotides outside the gene matches: 6. In germline, CDR1 is LGHDT, CDR2 YNNKEL (reference sequence). The CDR3 sequence is CASSLGLAVGEQFF. The CDR3, as DNA: TGTGCCAGCAGCCTTGGACTAGCGGTGGGTGAGCAGTTCTTC.

The chain links TRBV18 to TRBJ2-1; 9 bases line up with TRBD2. V shed 3 bases, J shed 6 bases, and the junction held 9 bases outside the gene matches. The germline V gene encodes CDR1 KGHSH and CDR2 LQKENI. The CDR3 totals 16 residues. The CDR3 sequence is CASSPLLAGGVNEQFF. CDR3 in DNA: TGTGCCAGCTCACCCTTACTAGCGGGCGGGGTCAATGAGCAGTTCTTC.

The chain joins TRBV30 to TRBJ2-5; D not certain. Per germline, CDR1 GTSNPN and CDR2 SVGIG (reference sequence). Trimming left V 4 bases short and J 5 bases short, with 5 bases between. There are 10 residues in the CDR3. CDR3 DNA sequence: TGTGCCTGGAAATTGGAGACCCAGTACTTC. The encoded protein is CAWKLETQYF. Complete variable domain (other parts from reference TRBV30 and TRBJ2-5): SQTIHQWPATLVQPVGSPLSLECTVEGTSNPNLYWYRQAAGRGLQLLFYSVGIGQISSEVPQNLSASRPQDRQFILSSKKLLLSDSGFYLCAWKLETQYFGPGTRLLVL.

The chain has TRBV2 and TRBJ2-1; the match to TRBD2 covers 11 bases. CDR3 size: 14 residues. Germline CDR1 reads SNHLY; CDR2 reads FYNNEI. The J segment lost 12 bases and the V segment lost 3 bases, leaving 7 bases of the junction unmatched. CDR3 in amino acids: CASSDRGLAGGQFF. The CDR3 region has the DNA TGTGCCAGCAGTGACCGAGGGCTAGCGGGGGGGCAGTTCTTC. Supplemented by reference TRBV2 and TRBJ2-1, the full variable domain reads EPEVTQTPSHQVTQMGQEVILRCVPISNHLYFYWYRQILGQKVEFLVSFYNNEISEKSEIFDDQFSVERPDGSNFTLKIRSTKLEDSAMYFCASSDRGLAGGQFFGPGTRLTVL.

This chain links TRBV7-8 with TRBJ1-4; weak D call: TRBD1 (5 bases). This CDR3 is built from 15 residues. Trimming removed 1 base at V and 8 bases at J, with 14 bases between. CDR1 is SGHVS and CDR2 is FQNEAQ in the germline V gene. The CDR3 DNA reads TGTGCCAGCAGCTTAGGGAGGGTGCAGGGAGAAAAACTGTTTTTT. Translating it yields CASSLGRVQGEKLFF.

The J gene is TRBJ1-5, the V gene TRBV19; no definite D call. Trimming took off 3 bases at V and 2 bases at J, with 5 bases between the two ends. CDR3 size: 13 residues. Germline values: CDR1 LNHDA, CDR2 SQIVND (reference sequence). The CDR3 loop reads CASSIPRNQPQHF. The CDR3 DNA follows: TGTGCCAGTAGTATTCCCCGCAATCAGCCCCAGCATTTT.

The V gene is TRBV6-2 or TRBV6-3, the J gene TRBJ1-6, with D possibly TRBD1 on 5 matching bases. The CDR3 contains 14 residues. Deletions cut 8 bases from V and 7 bases from J, with 15 bases between. CDR1 is MNHEY and CDR2 is SVGEGT in the germline V gene. As DNA, the CDR3 is TGTGCCAGCGGCCCTGTGACAGCCAATTCACCCCTCCACTTT. This sequence encodes CASGPVTANSPLHF.

The CDR3 DNA reads TGTGCCAGCAGTTCCGGACTAGCGGGTTACAATGAGCAGTTCTTC. Translation gives CASSSGLAGYNEQFF. The chain joins TRBV27 to TRBJ2-1; 11 nucleotides align to TRBD2. Germline V gene sequence: CDR1 MNHEY, CDR2 SMNVEV (reference sequence). Trimming at V came to 4 bases and at J to 4 bases, leaving 3 bases not matched to a gene. The CDR3 has 15 residues.

The rearrangement uses TRBV5-1 and TRBJ1-1; a possible D gene is TRBD1 (6 bases). Germline V gives CDR1 SGHRS, CDR2 YFSETQ. This CDR3 spans 15 amino acids. Between the trimmed V and J ends, which lost 4 bases and 1 base, there was a span of 14 bases. The CDR3 spells CASSTGFGENTEAFF. CDR3 nucleotide sequence: TGCGCCAGCAGCACAGGGTTTGGGGAGAACACTGAAGCTTTCTTT.

This clone was observed once. Additional DNA sequences in this sample encode the identical CDR3. The chain couples TRBV7-9 to TRBJ1-1; TRBD1 matches 7 bases. The junction had 5 bases not matched to a gene; V was cut back by 6 bases and J by 4 bases. The CDR3 spans 13 residues. Germline values: CDR1 SEHNR, CDR2 FQNEAQ (reference sequence). The CDR3: CASSPQGGTEAFF. CDR3 DNA sequence: TGTGCCAGCAGTCCCCAGGGGGGCACTGAAGCTTTCTTT.

The rearrangement joins TRBV5-1 to TRBJ2-2; TRBD2 aligns across 11 bases. The J segment lost 5 bases and the V segment lost 7 bases, leaving 4 bases of the junction unmatched. Germline V gene data show CDR1 as SGHRS and CDR2 as YFSETQ. The CDR3 sequence is 14 residues long. The CDR3 DNA reads TGCGCCAGCGCTAGCGGGGGGCAAACCGGGGAGCTGTTTTTT. Translating it yields CASASGGQTGELFF. The full variable domain, its missing parts supplied by reference TRBV5-1 and TRBJ2-2, is KAGVTQTPRYLIKTRGQQVTLSCSPISGHRSVSWYQQTPGQGLQFLFEYFSETQRNKGNFPGRFSGRQFSNSRSEMNVSTLELGDSALYLCASASGGQTGELFFGEGSRLTVL.

The chain links TRBV29-1 to TRBJ1-2; 8 positions match TRBD1. V shed 8 bases, J shed 3 bases, and the junction held 14 bases outside the gene matches. This CDR3 is built from 15 residues. Per the germline V gene, CDR1 is SQVTM and CDR2 is ANQGSEA. The CDR3 DNA reads as TGCAGCCTCCTGACCCCCCAGGGGGCTGACTATGGCTACACCTTC. It translates to CSLLTPQGADYGYTF.

The chain carries TRBV30 and TRBJ1-4, with D perhaps matching TRBD1 (5 bases). Germline V lookup: CDR1 GTSNPN, CDR2 SVGIG (reference sequence). The CDR3 sequence is 13 residues long. The ends were cut back, 7 bases at V and 8 bases at J, with 17 bases in the middle. The CDR3 protein is CASEGRAREKLFF. The DNA of the CDR3 is TGTGCCTCGGAGGGGAGGGCAAGAGAAAAACTGTTTTTT.

The V call is TRBV7-2, the J call TRBJ1-1; no firm D call. Looked up from germline, CDR1 is SGHTA and CDR2 is FQGNSA. V was clipped by 8 bases and J by 3 bases, with 13 bases between them. The CDR3 length is 13 residues. CDR3 bases: TGTGCCAGCGGTGTCGGGGTGGACACTGAAGCTTTCTTT. Protein product: CASGVGVDTEAFF. Full variable domain (remainder filled in from reference TRBV7-2 and TRBJ1-1): GAGVSQSPSNKVTEKGKDVELRCDPISGHTALYWYRQSLGQGLEFLIYFQGNSAPDKSGLPSDRFSAERTGGSVSTLTIQRTQQEDSAVYLCASGVGVDTEAFFGQGTRLTVV.

The J gene is TRBJ2-7, the V gene TRBV27; no firm D call. The V end was cut by 6 bases, the J end by 1 base, with 16 bases between. Germline loops: CDR1 MNHEY, CDR2 SMNVEV (reference sequence). This CDR3 has 15 amino acids. The CDR3 DNA reads as TGTGCCAGCAGCCCACTTCTGGGGTTGTCCTACGAGCAGTACTTC. This gives the protein CASSPLLGLSYEQYF.

The gene calls are TRBV2 and TRBJ1-4; 7 bases are shared with TRBD1. The V gene end was trimmed by 9 bases and the J gene end by 4 bases; junction bases not matched to a gene: 5. This CDR3 spans 13 amino acids. In germline, CDR1 is SNHLY, CDR2 FYNNEI. The CDR3, as DNA: TGTGCCAGTACCCGGGACAGTAATGAAAAACTGTTTTTT. Translating gives CASTRDSNEKLFF.

The rearrangement links TRBV19 to TRBJ1-4; tentatively, D is TRBD1 (6 bases). Germline CDR1 reads LNHDA; CDR2 reads SQIVND (reference sequence). The CDR3 is 15 amino acids. Trimming removed 4 bases at V and 8 bases at J, with 17 bases between. The CDR3 sequence is CASSTKTGSDEKLFF. CDR3 nucleotide sequence: TGTGCCAGTAGTACCAAAACAGGGAGCGACGAAAAACTGTTTTTT.